These 13 T cell receptor beta chains originate from one sample sequenced in a study of shared clonotypes between healthy human individuals. Profiled with immunoSEQ multiplex PCR; TCRdb holds only in-frame clones, not every one. The data show about 1.9 million clones, approximately 92% seen once. It was CD45RO-negative cells, positively selected for CCR7, that made up naive CD8 cells, with terminally differentiated effector memory CD45RA+ cells excluded. What was sequenced was naive CD8+ T cells from PBMCs. These receptor sequences come from a man between 18 and 35 years old in good health. Some clones in this sample may be carry-over from other donors' samples.

V and J are TRBV30 and TRBJ2-7; D gene ambiguous. V lost 2 bases and J lost 2, with 7 bases in between. The CDR3 has 12 residues. Germline V lookup: CDR1 GTSNPN, CDR2 SVGIG (reference sequence). CDR3 in amino acids: CAWSYVPYEQYF. The CDR3 DNA reads as TGTGCCTGGAGTTACGTCCCCTACGAGCAGTACTTC.

The chain recombines TRBV6-5 with TRBJ2-1, with D tentatively TRBD1 (5 bases). CDR1 and CDR2 (germline): MNHEY, SVGAGI. CDR3 length equals 15 residues. Between the trimmed V and J ends, which lost 4 bases and 12 bases, there was a span of 22 bases. DNA of the CDR3: TGTGCCAGCAGTTTACTCGACAATATTGGGGCGGTGCAGTTCTTC. Its protein is CASSLLDNIGAVQFF.

This chain links TRBV6-1 with TRBJ1-3; unclear D gene. Germline V gives CDR1 MNHNS, CDR2 SASEGT. This CDR3 region has 14 residues. V was trimmed by 4 bases and J by 1 base, leaving 8 bases between them. CDR3 amino acids: CASSAAGSGNTIYF. CDR3 bases: TGTGCCAGCAGTGCGGCCGGGTCTGGAAACACCATATATTTT.

CDR3 in amino acids: CASSYDARSSYNEQFF. CDR3 bases: TGCGCCAGCAGCTACGACGCACGCAGCTCCTACAATGAGCAGTTCTTC. This sequence joins TRBV5-1 and TRBJ2-1; D gene unclear. Germline loops: CDR1 SGHRS, CDR2 YFSETQ. The CDR3 spans 16 residues. Deletions cut 3 bases from V and 0 bases from J, with 13 bases between. Complete variable domain (other parts from reference TRBV5-1 and TRBJ2-1): KAGVTQTPRYLIKTRGQQVTLSCSPISGHRSVSWYQQTPGQGLQFLFEYFSETQRNKGNFPGRFSGRQFSNSRSEMNVSTLELGDSALYLCASSYDARSSYNEQFFGPGTRLTVL.

The chain carries TRBV29-1 and TRBJ2-2, with TRBD2 matching over 11 bases. This CDR3 spans 15 amino acids. Trimming at V came to 5 bases and at J to 2 bases, leaving 4 bases not matched to a gene. From germline, CDR1 is SQVTM and CDR2 ANQGSEA. The DNA for the CDR3 is TGCAGCGTTCTACTAGCGGGGGTTAACACCGGGGAGCTGTTTTTT. Translated: CSVLLAGVNTGELFF.

The chain couples TRBV27 to TRBJ2-1; D gene ambiguous. The CDR3 consists of 14 residues. Germline lookup yields CDR1 MNHEY and CDR2 SMNVEV (reference sequence). V was shortened by 5 bases and J by 1 base, with 9 bases between the two germline ends. The CDR3 spells CASSPIMSYNEQFF. The CDR3 DNA sequence: TGTGCCAGCAGTCCAATTATGTCCTACAATGAGCAGTTCTTC.

The V call is TRBV6-1, the J call TRBJ2-7; unclear D gene. The CDR3 consists of 16 residues. V was clipped by 3 bases and J by 2 bases, with 17 bases between them. Germline CDR1 and CDR2: MNHNS and SASEGT. CDR3 in amino acids: CASSENPFVGPYEQYF. CDR3 sequence (DNA): TGTGCCAGCAGTGAGAACCCTTTCGTGGGCCCCTACGAGCAGTACTTC.

This clone was observed a single time. The chain has TRBV7-9 and TRBJ2-1; D is perhaps TRBD1 or TRBD2 (5 bases each). The CDR3 runs 14 residues. Deletions cut 3 bases from V and 9 bases from J, with 15 bases between. CDR1 is SEHNR and CDR2 is FQNEAQ in the germline V gene (reference sequence). The CDR3 spells CASSFELGVGEQFF. In nucleotides, the CDR3 is TGTGCCAGCAGCTTCGAACTGGGGGTTGGTGAGCAGTTCTTC.

This clone came up once. The J gene is TRBJ2-7, the V gene TRBV28; TRBD1 is a possible D gene (7 bases). The CDR3 spans 12 residues. Trimming took 0 bases from V and 12 from J, leaving 12 bases between them. Germline V gene sequence: CDR1 MDHEN, CDR2 SYDVKM. CDR3 loop: CASSLWPGGLYF. The CDR3 DNA reads TGTGCCAGCAGTTTATGGCCAGGGGGGTTGTACTTC.

The rearrangement uses TRBV21-1 and TRBJ2-5. TRBV21-1 is shown as a pseudogene. The CDR3 has 11 residues. The CDR3 region has the DNA TGTGCCAGCAGCAAGGGTGAGACCCAGTACTTC. The encoded protein is CASSKGETQYF.

The genes are TRBV4-3 and TRBJ2-1; D may be TRBD2 (7 bases). With 6 bases removed from V and 14 bases from J, the gap between germline ends came to 23 bases. The CDR3 length is 14 residues. The germline V gene encodes CDR1 LGHNA and CDR2 YSLEER. The CDR3 sequence is CASSTQGGGASKFF. The DNA of the CDR3 is TGCGCCAGCAGTACTCAAGGAGGGGGGGCAAGTAAGTTCTTC.

V is TRBV21-1 and J is TRBJ1-1. TRBV21-1 is shown as a pseudogene. The CDR3 is made up of 12 amino acids. This CDR3 is CASNHRATEAFF. CDR3 nucleotides: TGTGCCAGCAACCACCGGGCCACTGAAGCTTTCTTT.

As for this clone: This sample also contains other DNA sequences that code for the same CDR3. The CDR3: CASSGGSSYEQYF. In DNA form, the CDR3 reads TGCGCCAGCAGCGGGGGTAGCTCCTACGAGCAGTACTTC. The J gene is TRBJ2-7, the V gene TRBV5-1; possibly TRBD1 or TRBD2 for D (5 bases each). The germline V gene has CDR1 SGHRS and CDR2 YFSETQ. The CDR3 is 13 amino acids. V lost 4 bases, J lost 0 bases, and 8 bases lay in between.